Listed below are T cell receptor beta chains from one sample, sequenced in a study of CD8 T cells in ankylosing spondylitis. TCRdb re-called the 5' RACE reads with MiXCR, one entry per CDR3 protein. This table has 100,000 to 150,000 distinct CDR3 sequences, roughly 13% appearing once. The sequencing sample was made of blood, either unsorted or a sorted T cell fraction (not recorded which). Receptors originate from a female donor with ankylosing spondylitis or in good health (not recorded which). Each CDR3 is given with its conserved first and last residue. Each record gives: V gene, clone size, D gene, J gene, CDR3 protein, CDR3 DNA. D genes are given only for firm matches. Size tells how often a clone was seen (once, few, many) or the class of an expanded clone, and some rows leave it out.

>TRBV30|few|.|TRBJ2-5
CAWSGLHGQGETQYF
TGTGCCTGGAGTGGATTGCACGGTCAAGGCGAGACCCAGTACTTC
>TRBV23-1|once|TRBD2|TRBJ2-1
CASSQASAASGSASSYNEQFF
TGCGCCAGCAGTCAAGCCTCCGCGGCCAGCGGGAGCGCGAGCTCCTACAATGAGCAGTTCTTC
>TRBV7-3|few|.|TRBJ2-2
CASSLISPGELFF
TGTGCCAGCAGCTTAATCTCCCCCGGGGAGCTGTTTTTT
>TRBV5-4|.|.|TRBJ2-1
CASSLENRIWSPHPNEQFF
TGTGCCAGCAGCTTGGAAAACCGCATCTGGAGCCCCCACCCCAATGAGCAGTTCTTC
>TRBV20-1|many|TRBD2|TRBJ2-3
CSASDIGGDSQDTQYF
TGCAGTGCTAGTGATATCGGGGGGGATTCGCAAGATACGCAGTATTTT
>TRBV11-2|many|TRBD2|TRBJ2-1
CASSSGLDRANEQFF
TGTGCCAGCAGCTCGGGACTAGATAGGGCCAATGAGCAGTTCTTC
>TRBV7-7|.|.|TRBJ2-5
CASSPRGGVALETQYF
TGTGCTAGCAGCCCCCGAGGGGGGGTGGCTTTGGAGACCCAGTACTTC
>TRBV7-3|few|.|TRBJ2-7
CASSLIGGYEQYF
TGTGCCAGCAGCTTAATTGGGGGATACGAGCAGTACTTC
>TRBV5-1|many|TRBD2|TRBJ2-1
CASSLASGGYNEQFF
TGCGCCAGCAGCTTGGCTAGCGGGGGCTACAATGAGCAGTTCTTC
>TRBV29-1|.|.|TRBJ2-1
CSVVTGTTQGEQFF
TGCAGCGTTGTCACGGGGACAACCCAGGGGGAGCAGTTCTTC
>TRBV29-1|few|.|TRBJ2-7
CSVGLAAYEQYF
TGCAGCGTCGGACTCGCTGCCTACGAGCAGTACTTC
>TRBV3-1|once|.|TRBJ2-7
CASSRKTEPSYEQYF
TGTGCCAGCAGCCGAAAGACAGAGCCCTCCTACGAGCAGTACTTC
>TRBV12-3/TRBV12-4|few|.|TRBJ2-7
CASSLAGRGFTGRLYEQYF
TGTGCCAGCAGTTTAGCCGGTCGGGGTTTCACAGGTCGACTTTACGAGCAGTACTTC
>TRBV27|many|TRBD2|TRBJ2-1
CASSRLSSGDNEQFF
TGTGCCAGCAGTCGCCTTTCTAGCGGGGACAATGAGCAGTTCTTC
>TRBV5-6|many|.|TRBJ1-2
CASSRRALGYTF
TGTGCCAGCAGTCGGAGGGCGCTTGGCTACACCTTC
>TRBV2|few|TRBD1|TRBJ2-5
CASRYRDRGQETQYF
TGTGCCAGCAGATACCGGGACAGGGGCCAAGAGACCCAGTACTTC
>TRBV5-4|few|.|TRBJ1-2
CASSGTDTYGYTF
TGTGCCAGCAGCGGTACAGATACCTATGGCTACACCTTC
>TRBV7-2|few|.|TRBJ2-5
CASSLKIETQYF
TGTGCCAGCAGCCTCAAAATTGAGACCCAGTACTTC
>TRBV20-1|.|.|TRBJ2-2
CSGDSNTGELFF
TGCAGTGGTGATTCGAACACCGGGGAGCTGTTTTTT
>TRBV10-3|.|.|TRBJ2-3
CAISKLPKGADTQYF
TGTGCCATCAGTAAGCTACCAAAGGGGGCAGATACGCAGTATTTT
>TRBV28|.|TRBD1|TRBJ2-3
CASSLSGGTGSVDTQYF
TGTGCCAGCAGTTTAAGTGGTGGGACAGGGTCCGTAGATACGCAGTATTTT
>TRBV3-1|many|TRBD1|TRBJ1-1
CASSLGQAPEAFF
TGTGCCAGCAGCCTTGGACAGGCCCCTGAAGCTTTCTTT
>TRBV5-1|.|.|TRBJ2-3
CASSLALGGSTDTQYF
TGCGCCAGCAGCTTGGCCCTCGGCGGGAGCACAGATACGCAGTATTTT
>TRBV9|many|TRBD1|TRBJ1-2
CASSVEFDRGRFGYTF
TGTGCCAGCAGCGTTGAGTTCGACAGGGGCCGCTTTGGCTACACCTTC
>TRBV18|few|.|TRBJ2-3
CASSPLAVTDTQYF
TGTGCCAGCTCACCGCTAGCAGTCACAGATACGCAGTATTTT
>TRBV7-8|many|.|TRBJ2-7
CASSLKLAHYEQYF
TGTGCCAGCAGCTTAAAACTTGCTCATTACGAGCAGTACTTC
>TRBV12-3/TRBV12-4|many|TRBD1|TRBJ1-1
CASSRYDRDTEAFF
TGTGCCAGCAGCCGATATGACAGGGACACTGAAGCTTTCTTT
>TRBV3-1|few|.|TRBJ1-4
CASSQAGKTDNEKLFF
TGTGCCAGCAGCCAAGCCGGCAAGACGGATAATGAAAAACTGTTTTTT
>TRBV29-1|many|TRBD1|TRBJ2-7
CSVVTGGISYEQYF
TGCAGCGTTGTCACAGGGGGGATTTCCTACGAGCAGTACTTC
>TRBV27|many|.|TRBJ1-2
CASSLSPRGGGYTF
TGTGCCAGCAGTTTATCCCCCAGGGGCGGCGGCTACACCTTC
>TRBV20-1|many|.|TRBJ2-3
CSARDYGAAYTDTQYF
TGCAGTGCTAGAGATTATGGCGCCGCGTACACAGATACGCAGTATTTT
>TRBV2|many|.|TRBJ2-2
CASTRLVNTGELFF
TGTGCCAGCACTAGACTGGTGAACACCGGGGAGCTGTTTTTT
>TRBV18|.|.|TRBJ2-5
CASSPTLAPGETQYF
TGTGCCAGCTCACCGACCCTAGCCCCAGGGGAGACCCAGTACTTC
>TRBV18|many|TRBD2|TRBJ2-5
CASSSGLAGKETQYF
TGTGCCAGCTCTTCCGGACTAGCGGGGAAAGAGACCCAGTACTTC
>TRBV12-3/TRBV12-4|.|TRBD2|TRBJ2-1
CAICFRGLPGLATYNEQFF
TGTGCCATCTGTTTTCGGGGCCTACCGGGACTAGCGACCTACAATGAGCAGTTCTTC
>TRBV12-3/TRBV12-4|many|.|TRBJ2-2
CASSQRNTGELFF
TGTGCCAGCAGTCAGCGAAACACCGGGGAGCTGTTTTTT
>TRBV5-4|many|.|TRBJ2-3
CASSFGTSTDTQYF
TGTGCCAGCAGCTTTGGTACTAGCACAGATACGCAGTATTTT
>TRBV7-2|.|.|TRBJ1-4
CASSVHRDEKLFF
TGTGCCAGCAGCGTTCACAGGGATGAAAAACTGTTTTTT
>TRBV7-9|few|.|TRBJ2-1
CASSLGWNNEQFF
TGTGCCAGCAGCTTAGGCTGGAACAATGAGCAGTTCTTC